This T cell receptor (beta chain) comes out of a study of T cell changes during pregnancy in multiple sclerosis. Assay: immunoSEQ multiplex PCR; the TCRdb copy retains only in-frame clones and omits some. The top ten clones hold 9.5% to 13% of a sample with about 38,000 clones, approximately 91% of them seen once. Germline CDR1 is MDHEN and CDR2 is SYDVKM. This CDR3 contains 17 residues. The V gene end was trimmed by 7 bases and the J gene end by 5 bases; junction bases not matched to a gene: 17. This chain uses TRBV28 with TRBJ2-5; 9 bases are shared with TRBD1. This clonotype was sampled from a female donor with multiple sclerosis, enrolled in a pregnancy study. The sample consisted of CD8+ T cells from peripheral blood mononuclear cells, taken after pregnancy. Written as DNA, the CDR3 is TGTGCCAGCATTCACACAGGGGGCGGTCGACTCGGCGAGACCCAGTACTTC. Its translation is CASIHTGGGRLGETQYF.